The rows below give T cell receptor beta chains drawn from one sample of a study of technical replicates of blood from a handful of donors. The assay was immunoSEQ multiplex PCR, and TCRdb's table has in-frame clones only and misses some. Found here are tens of thousands of clones, more than 95% of them singletons; the top ten hold over 0.15%. The sample consisted of T cells isolated from PBMCs. The receptors originated from a human donor in good health. Each CDR3 is given with its conserved first and last residue. Fields, in order: D gene, clone size, V gene, J gene, CDR3 protein, CDR3 DNA. The D gene is left open where the match is weak. Clone size is stated in some rows and not others, as once, few, many or a class when expanded.

TRBD1	.	TRBV4-1	TRBJ2-7	CASSPRDRSSYEQYF	TGCGCCAGCAGCCCTCGGGACAGATCCTCCTACGAGCAGTACTTC
TRBD2	.	TRBV7-9	TRBJ2-1	CASREPGLENNEQFF	TGTGCCAGCAGAGAACCGGGACTAGAAAACAATGAGCAGTTCTTC
TRBD1	.	TRBV25-1	TRBJ1-2	CASSEWGRGDYGYTF	TGTGCCAGCAGTGAATGGGGCAGGGGGGACTATGGCTACACCTTC
TRBD2	.	TRBV10-3	TRBJ2-5	CAISERGLAGGGETQYF	TGTGCCATCAGTGAGCGGGGACTAGCGGGAGGTGGAGAGACCCAGTACTTC
.	.	TRBV6-5	TRBJ2-7	CASSQDSYEQYF	TGTGCCAGCAGCCAGGACAGCTACGAGCAGTACTTC
.	.	TRBV5-1	TRBJ1-2	CASSLAGQPHYGYTF	TGCGCCAGCAGCTTGGCCGGACAACCCCACTATGGCTACACCTTC
TRBD2	.	TRBV4-1	TRBJ2-1	CASSHPGGSGGGNEQFF	TGCGCCAGCAGCCACCCTGGGGGTAGCGGGGGGGGGAATGAGCAGTTCTTC
TRBD1	.	TRBV19	TRBJ1-6	CASSTDRDSPLHF	TGTGCCAGTAGTACGGACAGGGATTCACCCCTCCACTTT
.	once	TRBV11-2	TRBJ2-5	CASTPRAGAKETQYF	TGTGCCAGCACCCCCCGGGCGGGGGCGAAAGAGACCCAGTACTTC
.	.	TRBV5-1	TRBJ2-7	CASSLLTGSEQYF	TGCGCCAGCAGCTTGCTGACGGGTTCTGAGCAGTACTTC
.	.	TRBV28	TRBJ1-2	CASSTTGHYGYTF	TGTGCCAGCAGTACGACAGGACACTATGGCTACACCTTC
.	.	TRBV4-1	TRBJ2-3	CASSPTRAGTSTDTQYF	TGCGCCAGCAGCCCCACGAGGGCAGGGACTAGCACAGATACGCAGTATTTT
.	once	TRBV7-8	TRBJ1-1	CASSLVGASQGVAFF	TGTGCCAGCAGCTTAGTAGGGGCGAGTCAGGGTGTAGCTTTCTTT
.	once	TRBV4-1	TRBJ1-3	CASSPIGNTIYF	TGCGCCAGCAGCCCCATCGGAAACACCATATATTTT
TRBD2	once	TRBV19	TRBJ2-1	CATGTSGFNEQFF	TGTGCCACCGGGACTAGCGGATTCAATGAGCAGTTCTTC
TRBD2	.	TRBV7-8	TRBJ2-7	CASSSLAGGPNEQYF	TGTGCCAGCAGCTCACTAGCGGGAGGCCCAAACGAGCAGTACTTC
.	.	TRBV28	TRBJ1-1	CASSLPQTTEAFF	TGTGCCAGCAGTTTACCCCAGACTACTGAAGCTTTCTTT
TRBD1	.	TRBV2	TRBJ1-1	CASSDRQGIDTEAFF	TGTGCCAGCAGTGACCGACAGGGAATTGACACTGAAGCTTTCTTT
.	once	TRBV6-5	TRBJ2-7	CASSYSGSGTSYEQYF	TGTGCCAGCAGTTACTCGGGTAGCGGAACCTCCTACGAGCAGTACTTC
.	.	TRBV9	TRBJ2-7	CASSVHSEYEQYF	TGTGCCAGCAGCGTTCACAGTGAGTACGAGCAGTACTTC
.	.	TRBV28	TRBJ2-6	CASSPDSLSGANVLTF	TGTGCCAGCAGTCCCGACTCCCTCTCTGGGGCCAACGTCCTGACTTTC
TRBD1	.	TRBV11-3	TRBJ1-6	CASKETGTRNNNSPLHF	TGTGCCAGCAAGGAGACAGGGACTCGAAACAATAATTCACCCCTCCACTTT
.	.	TRBV7-6	TRBJ2-3	CASSGSADTQYF	TGTGCCAGCAGCGGGAGTGCAGATACGCAGTATTTT
TRBD1	.	TRBV9	TRBJ1-6	CASSVGGQGSNSPLHF	TGTGCCAGCAGCGTAGGGGGACAGGGGTCTAATTCACCCCTCCACTTT
.	.	TRBV28	TRBJ2-7	CASSLRRGQYF	TGTGCCAGCAGTTTACGGCGCGGGCAGTACTTC
.	.	TRBV9	TRBJ2-7	CASSVGLSAYEQYF	TGTGCCAGCAGCGTAGGTCTCAGCGCCTACGAGCAGTACTTC
.	.	TRBV5-6	TRBJ1-5	CASSLDGDNQPQHF	TGTGCCAGCAGCTTGGACGGGGATAATCAGCCCCAGCATTTT
.	.	TRBV28	TRBJ2-1	CASSRRNPLYDEQFF	TGTGCCAGCAGTCGCAGAAACCCCCTTTACGATGAGCAGTTCTTC
.	few	TRBV6-1	TRBJ1-4	CASSEQTEREEKLFF	TGTGCCAGCAGTGAACAGACTGAGAGGGAAGAAAAACTGTTTTTT
TRBD2	.	TRBV27	TRBJ2-1	CASSLRGNSGPYNEQFF	TGTGCCAGCAGTCTTCGGGGCAATAGCGGGCCCTACAATGAGCAGTTCTTC
TRBD2	.	TRBV30	TRBJ2-1	CAWSVGLAGTNEQFF	TGTGCCTGGAGTGTAGGTCTAGCGGGGACCAATGAGCAGTTCTTC
.	.	TRBV28	TRBJ1-2	CASSLDSLNYGYTF	TGTGCCAGCAGTTTAGACAGCCTTAACTATGGCTACACCTTC
TRBD1	.	TRBV30	TRBJ1-3	CAWSQPLGTGAYTIYF	TGTGCCTGGAGTCAACCCCTAGGGACAGGGGCATACACCATATATTTT
.	.	TRBV11-3	TRBJ1-1	CASSQDRDTEAFF	TGTGCCAGCAGCCAAGACAGAGACACTGAAGCTTTCTTT
TRBD1	.	TRBV4-1	TRBJ2-4	CASSQDPGGADIQYF	TGCGCCAGCAGCCAAGATCCAGGGGGCGCAGACATTCAGTACTTC
TRBD2	.	TRBV5-1	TRBJ2-1	CASSPGAALLAGGPGEQFF	TGCGCCAGCAGCCCAGGGGCCGCGCTATTGGCGGGAGGGCCAGGTGAGCAGTTCTTC
TRBD1	.	TRBV6-5	TRBJ2-7	CASSKRGQGGREQYF	TGTGCCAGCAGTAAACGGGGACAGGGGGGAAGAGAGCAGTACTTC
.	.	TRBV30	TRBJ2-2	CAWSLGGSGTGELFF	TGTGCCTGGAGCCTCGGGGGAAGCGGCACCGGGGAGCTGTTTTTT
TRBD1	.	TRBV5-1	TRBJ2-7	CASSLTGAFYEQYF	TGCGCCAGCAGCTTGACAGGGGCCTTCTACGAGCAGTACTTC
.	.	TRBV11-2	TRBJ1-1	CASSFLTDHTEAFF	TGTGCCAGCAGCTTCCTGACAGACCACACTGAAGCTTTCTTT
.	.	TRBV6-5	TRBJ1-1	CASGGGTEAFF	TGTGCCAGCGGCGGGGGCACTGAAGCTTTCTTT
.	.	TRBV10-3	TRBJ1-1	CAIKRDLGTEAFF	TGTGCCATAAAGAGGGATCTGGGCACTGAAGCTTTCTTT
.	.	TRBV29-1	TRBJ2-5	CSVQGPQETQYF	TGCAGCGTTCAGGGGCCTCAAGAGACCCAGTACTTC
.	.	TRBV5-6	TRBJ1-1	CASSLDSLNTEAFF	TGTGCCAGCAGCTTGGACAGCCTGAACACTGAAGCTTTCTTT
TRBD2	.	TRBV11-2	TRBJ2-2	CASSLRLAGTGELFF	TGTGCCAGCAGCTTACGTCTAGCGGGCACCGGGGAGCTGTTTTTT
.	.	TRBV10-3	TRBJ1-6	CAISESTGFNSPLHF	TGTGCCATCAGTGAGTCGACAGGTTTCAATTCACCCCTCCACTTT
TRBD1	.	TRBV2	TRBJ1-5	CASTGQGVQPQHF	TGTGCCAGCACTGGACAGGGCGTCCAGCCCCAGCATTTT
.	.	TRBV4-1	TRBJ1-5	CASSQGHGNNQPQHF	TGCGCCAGCAGCCAAGGTCATGGCAACAATCAGCCCCAGCATTTT
TRBD2	.	TRBV9	TRBJ2-3	CASSERGISSTDTQYF	TGTGCCAGCAGCGAGCGGGGGATCTCTAGCACAGATACGCAGTATTTT
.	.	TRBV27	TRBJ1-1	CASSSSWGGLNTEAFF	TGTGCCAGCAGCTCCAGCTGGGGCGGCCTAAACACTGAAGCTTTCTTT
.	.	TRBV2	TRBJ2-5	CASSELLRGETQYF	TGTGCCAGCAGTGAACTGTTACGGGGAGAGACCCAGTACTTC
TRBD1	.	TRBV10-3	TRBJ1-2	CAIGTGQGTLYGYTF	TGTGCCATCGGGACCGGACAGGGCACTCTTTACGGCTACACCTTC